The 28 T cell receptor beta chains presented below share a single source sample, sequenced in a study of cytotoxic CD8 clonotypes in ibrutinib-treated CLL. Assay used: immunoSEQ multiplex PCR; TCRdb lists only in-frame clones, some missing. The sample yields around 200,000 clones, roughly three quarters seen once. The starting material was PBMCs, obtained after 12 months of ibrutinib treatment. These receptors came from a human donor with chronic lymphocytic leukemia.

The CDR3: CASSLGTYSYEQYF. CDR3 sequence (DNA): TGTGCCAGCAGTTTAGGTACATACTCCTACGAGCAGTACTTC. The chain combines TRBV28 with TRBJ2-7; D unclear. V lost 2 bases and J lost 0, with 8 bases in between. There are 14 residues in the CDR3. CDR1 is MDHEN and CDR2 is SYDVKM in the germline V gene.

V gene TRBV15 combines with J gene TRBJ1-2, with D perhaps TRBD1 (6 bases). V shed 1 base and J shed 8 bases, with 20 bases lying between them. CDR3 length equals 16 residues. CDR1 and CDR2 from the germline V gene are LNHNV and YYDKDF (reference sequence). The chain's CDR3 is CATSRALSDRHEGYTF. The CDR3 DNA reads TGTGCCACCAGCAGAGCCCTCTCGGACAGACATGAGGGCTACACCTTC.

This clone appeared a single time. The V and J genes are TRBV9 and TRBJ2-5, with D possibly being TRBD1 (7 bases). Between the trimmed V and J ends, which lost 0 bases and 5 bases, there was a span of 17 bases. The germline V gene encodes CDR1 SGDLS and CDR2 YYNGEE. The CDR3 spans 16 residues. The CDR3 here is CASSVGRDRVTETQYF. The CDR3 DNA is TGTGCCAGCAGCGTAGGGAGGGACAGAGTGACGGAGACCCAGTACTTC.

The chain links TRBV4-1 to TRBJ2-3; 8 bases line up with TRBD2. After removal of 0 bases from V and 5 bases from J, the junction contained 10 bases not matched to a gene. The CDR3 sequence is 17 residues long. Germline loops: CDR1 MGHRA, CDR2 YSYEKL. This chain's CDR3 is CASSQEDRGGVIDTQYF. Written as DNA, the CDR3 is TGCGCCAGCAGCCAAGAAGACCGGGGGGGGGTTATAGATACGCAGTATTTT.

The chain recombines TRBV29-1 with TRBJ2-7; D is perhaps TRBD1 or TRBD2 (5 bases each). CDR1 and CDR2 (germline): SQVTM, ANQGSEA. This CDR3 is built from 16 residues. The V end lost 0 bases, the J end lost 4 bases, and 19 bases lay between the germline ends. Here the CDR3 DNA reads TGCAGCGTTGAAGATTCTCATACGGGACCGTTGTACGAGCAGTACTTC. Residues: CSVEDSHTGPLYEQYF.

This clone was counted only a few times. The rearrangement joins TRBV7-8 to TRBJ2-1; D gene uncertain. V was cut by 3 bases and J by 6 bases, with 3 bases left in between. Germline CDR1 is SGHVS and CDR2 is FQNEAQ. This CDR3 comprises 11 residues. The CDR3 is CASSLVNEQFF. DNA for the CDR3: TGTGCCAGCAGCTTGGTCAATGAGCAGTTCTTC.

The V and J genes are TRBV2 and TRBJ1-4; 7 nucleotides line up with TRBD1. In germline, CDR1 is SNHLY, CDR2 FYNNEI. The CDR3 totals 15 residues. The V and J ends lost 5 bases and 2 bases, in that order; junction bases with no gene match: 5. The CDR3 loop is CASSRQGGTNEKLFF. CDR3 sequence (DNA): TGTGCCAGCAGTAGACAGGGAGGTACTAATGAAAAACTGTTTTTT.

CDR3 protein: CASSSRGSYNEQFF. In nucleotides, the CDR3 is TGTGCCAGTAGTAGCAGGGGTTCCTACAATGAGCAGTTCTTC. The chain has TRBV19 and TRBJ2-1; weak D call: TRBD1 (6 bases). Trimming removed 4 bases at V and 1 base at J, with 8 bases between. CDR1 and CDR2 from the germline V gene are LNHDA and SQIVND (reference sequence). CDR3 length: 14 amino acids.

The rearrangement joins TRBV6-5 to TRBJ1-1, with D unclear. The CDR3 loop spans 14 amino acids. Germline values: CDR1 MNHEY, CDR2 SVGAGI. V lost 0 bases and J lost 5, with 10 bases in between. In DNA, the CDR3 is TGTGCCAGCAGTTACTCGAGAGGTATTACTGAAGCTTTCTTT. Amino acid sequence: CASSYSRGITEAFF.

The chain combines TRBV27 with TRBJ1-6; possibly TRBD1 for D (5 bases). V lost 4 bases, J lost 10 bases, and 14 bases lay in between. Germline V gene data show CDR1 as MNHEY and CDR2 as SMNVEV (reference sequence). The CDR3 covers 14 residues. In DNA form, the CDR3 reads TGTGCCAGCAGTTCAGGACAAGCTAGGTCACCCCTCCACTTT. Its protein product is CASSSGQARSPLHF.

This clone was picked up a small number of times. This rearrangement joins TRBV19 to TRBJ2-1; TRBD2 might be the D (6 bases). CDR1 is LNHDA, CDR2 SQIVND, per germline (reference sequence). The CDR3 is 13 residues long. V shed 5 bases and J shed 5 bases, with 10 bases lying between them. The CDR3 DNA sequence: TGTGCCAGTAGTTGGGGGACTGACAATGAGCAGTTCTTC. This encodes CASSWGTDNEQFF. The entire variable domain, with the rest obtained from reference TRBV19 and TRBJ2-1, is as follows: DGGITQSPKYLFRKEGQNVTLSCEQNLNHDAMYWYRQDPGQGLRLIYYSQIVNDFQKGDIAEGYSVSREKKESFPLTVTSAQKNPTAFYLCASSWGTDNEQFFGPGTRLTVL.

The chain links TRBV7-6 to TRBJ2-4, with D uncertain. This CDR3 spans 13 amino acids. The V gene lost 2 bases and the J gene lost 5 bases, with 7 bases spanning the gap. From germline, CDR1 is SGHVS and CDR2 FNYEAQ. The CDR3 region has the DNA TGTGCCAGCAGCTTATACCGGGAAAACATTCAGTACTTC. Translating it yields CASSLYRENIQYF.

The CDR3 spells CASTLTGRNGYTF. In nucleotides, the CDR3 is TGTGCCAGCACCTTGACAGGGCGTAACGGCTACACCTTC. The rearrangement joins TRBV6-1 to TRBJ1-2; 7 bases match TRBD1. This CDR3 is 13 amino acids long. With 7 bases clipped from V and 8 bases from J, the junction kept 10 bases outside the gene matches. CDR1 is MNHNS, CDR2 SASEGT, per germline.

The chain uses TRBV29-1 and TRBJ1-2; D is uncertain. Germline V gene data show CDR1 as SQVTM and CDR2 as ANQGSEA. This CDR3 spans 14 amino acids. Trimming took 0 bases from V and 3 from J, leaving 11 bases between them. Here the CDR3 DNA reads TGCAGCGTTGAAGACCCCGACGGCTACTATGGCTACACCTTC. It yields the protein CSVEDPDGYYGYTF.

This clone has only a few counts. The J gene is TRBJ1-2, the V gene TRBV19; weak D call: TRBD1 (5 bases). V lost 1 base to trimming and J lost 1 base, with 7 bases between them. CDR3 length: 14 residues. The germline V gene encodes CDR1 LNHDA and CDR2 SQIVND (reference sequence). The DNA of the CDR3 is TGTGCCAGTAGTATAGGGGGCAATAACTATGGCTACACCTTC. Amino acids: CASSIGGNNYGYTF.

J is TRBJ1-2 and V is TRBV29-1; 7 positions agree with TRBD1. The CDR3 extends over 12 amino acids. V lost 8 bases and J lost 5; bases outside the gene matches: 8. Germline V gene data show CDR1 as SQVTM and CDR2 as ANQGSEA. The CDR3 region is CSIRQGGYGYTF. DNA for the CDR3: TGCAGCATCCGTCAGGGGGGGTATGGCTACACCTTC.

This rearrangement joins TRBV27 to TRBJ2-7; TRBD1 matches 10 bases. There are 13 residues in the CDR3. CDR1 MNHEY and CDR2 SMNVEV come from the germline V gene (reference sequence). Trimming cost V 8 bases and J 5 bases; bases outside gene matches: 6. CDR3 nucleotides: TGTGCCAGCGGGCGGGACAGGGGCCACGAGCAGTACTTC. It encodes CASGRDRGHEQYF.

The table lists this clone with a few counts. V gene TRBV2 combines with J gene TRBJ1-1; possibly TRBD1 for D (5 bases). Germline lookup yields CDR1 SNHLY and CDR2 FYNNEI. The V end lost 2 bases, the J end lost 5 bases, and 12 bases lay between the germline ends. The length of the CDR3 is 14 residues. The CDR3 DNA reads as TGTGCCAGCAGTGAAATCGGGGCGCGAACTGAAGCTTTCTTT. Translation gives CASSEIGARTEAFF.

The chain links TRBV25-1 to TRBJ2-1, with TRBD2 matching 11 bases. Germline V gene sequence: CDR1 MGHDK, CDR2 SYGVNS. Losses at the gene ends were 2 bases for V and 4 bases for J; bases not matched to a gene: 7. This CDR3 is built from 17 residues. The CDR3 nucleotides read TGTGCCAGCAGTGAAGGATCTAGCGGGGGGCCTTACAATGAGCAGTTCTTC. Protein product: CASSEGSSGGPYNEQFF.

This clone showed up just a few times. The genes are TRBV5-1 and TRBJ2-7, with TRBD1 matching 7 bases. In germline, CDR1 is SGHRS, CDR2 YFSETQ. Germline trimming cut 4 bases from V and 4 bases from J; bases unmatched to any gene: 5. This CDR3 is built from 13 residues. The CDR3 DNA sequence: TGCGCCAGCAGCAGAGGGACAGAGTACGAGCAGTACTTC. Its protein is CASSRGTEYEQYF.

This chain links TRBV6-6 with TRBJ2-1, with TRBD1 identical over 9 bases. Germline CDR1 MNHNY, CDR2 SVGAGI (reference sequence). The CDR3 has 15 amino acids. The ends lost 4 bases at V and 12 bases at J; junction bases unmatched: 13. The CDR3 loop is CASSLGTGLFMRQFF. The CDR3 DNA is TGTGCCAGCAGTTTAGGGACAGGGTTGTTTATGCGGCAGTTCTTC.

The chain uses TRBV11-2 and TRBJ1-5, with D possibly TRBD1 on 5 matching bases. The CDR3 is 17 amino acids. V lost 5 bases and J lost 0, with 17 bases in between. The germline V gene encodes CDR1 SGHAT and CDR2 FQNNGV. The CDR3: CASSRAGALRSNQPQHF. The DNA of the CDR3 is TGTGCCAGCAGCCGGGCTGGGGCCCTACGTAGCAATCAGCCCCAGCATTTT.

CDR3 DNA sequence: TGTGCCAGCACCCTGCTCGGGGGGCAAGAGACCCAGTACTTC. Translating gives CASTLLGGQETQYF. V is TRBV28 and J is TRBJ2-5, with 7 bases fitting TRBD2. V was clipped by 7 bases and J by 2 bases; unmatched bases: 7. The germline V gene has CDR1 MDHEN and CDR2 SYDVKM. The CDR3 runs to 14 residues.

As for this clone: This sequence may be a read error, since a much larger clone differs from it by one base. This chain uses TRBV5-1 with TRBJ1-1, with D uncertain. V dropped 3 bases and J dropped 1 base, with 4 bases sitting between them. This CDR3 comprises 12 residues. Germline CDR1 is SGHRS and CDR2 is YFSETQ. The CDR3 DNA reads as TGCGCCAGCAGCTCGGGGAACACTGAAGCTTTCTTT. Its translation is CASSSGNTEAFF.

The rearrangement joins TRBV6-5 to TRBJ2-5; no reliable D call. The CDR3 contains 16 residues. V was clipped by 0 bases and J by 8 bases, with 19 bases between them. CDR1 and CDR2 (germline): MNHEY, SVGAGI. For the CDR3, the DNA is TGTGCCAGCAGTTACTCCCCAGAGTGGGCGCTCCGAACCCAGTACTTC. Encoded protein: CASSYSPEWALRTQYF.

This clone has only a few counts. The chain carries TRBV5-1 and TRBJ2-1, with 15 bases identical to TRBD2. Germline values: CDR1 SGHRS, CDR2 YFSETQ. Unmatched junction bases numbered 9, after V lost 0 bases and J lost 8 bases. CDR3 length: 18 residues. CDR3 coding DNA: TGCGCCAGCAGCTTGGACCGGACTAGCGGGAGGGCCCGATATGAGCAGTTCTTC. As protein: CASSLDRTSGRARYEQFF.

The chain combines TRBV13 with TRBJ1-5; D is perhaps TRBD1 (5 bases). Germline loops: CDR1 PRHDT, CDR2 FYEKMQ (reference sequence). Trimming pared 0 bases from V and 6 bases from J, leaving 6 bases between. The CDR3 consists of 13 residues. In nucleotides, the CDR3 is TGTGCCAGCAGCTTAGGTGGGGGTCAGCCCCAGCATTTT. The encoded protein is CASSLGGGQPQHF.

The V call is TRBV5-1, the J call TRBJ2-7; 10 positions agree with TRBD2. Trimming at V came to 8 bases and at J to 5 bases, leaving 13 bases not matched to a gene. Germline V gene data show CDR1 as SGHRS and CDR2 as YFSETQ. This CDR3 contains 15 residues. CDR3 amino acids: CASPESGRAGNEQYF. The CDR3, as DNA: TGCGCCAGTCCTGAAAGCGGGAGGGCCGGCAACGAGCAGTACTTC. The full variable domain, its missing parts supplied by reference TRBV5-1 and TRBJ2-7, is KAGVTQTPRYLIKTRGQQVTLSCSPISGHRSVSWYQQTPGQGLQFLFEYFSETQRNKGNFPGRFSGRQFSNSRSEMNVSTLELGDSALYLCASPESGRAGNEQYFGPGTRLTVT.